This record covers a single TCR beta chain. Its antigen is not identified. This record comes from a study of CD4+ T cells in melanoma. Study-wide results and caveats: Neoantigen-specific CD4+ T cells in melanoma reportedly had diverse differentiation states. A reported correlation linked neoantigen-specific CD4+ T cells to CD8+, macrophage and B cell function.

The V end was cut by 1 base, the J end by 2 bases, with 17 bases between. CDR1 SEHNR and CDR2 FQNEAQ come from the germline V gene (reference sequence). The CDR3 is 17 residues long. The data were produced by immunoSEQ multiplex PCR, yet TCRdb's version contains in-frame clones alone and is incomplete. The sample contains some 21,000 clones, 78% of which appear only once. The receptor's source is a human donor with melanoma. The chain employs TRBV7-9 and TRBJ1-2; tentative D call: TRBD1 (5 bases). Here the CDR3 reads CASSLDVYRKRNYGYTF. In DNA form, the CDR3 reads TGTGCCAGCAGCTTAGATGTCTACAGGAAAAGAAACTATGGCTACACCTTC. Complete variable domain (other parts from reference TRBV7-9 and TRBJ1-2): DTGVSQNPRHKITKRGQNVTFRCDPISEHNRLYWYRQTLGQGPEFLTYFQNEAQLEKSRLLSDRFSAERPKGSFSTLEIQRTEQGDSAMYLCASSLDVYRKRNYGYTFGSGTRLTVV.